This T cell receptor beta chain is drawn from a study of OX40 agonist ivuxolimab in advanced cancers. Across the study: Patients enrolled in dose escalation were diagnosed with hepatocellular carcinoma, melanoma, renal cell or head and neck cancer. Study-level results: The study found that CD8+ T cells averaged more expanded clones than CD4+.

The table came from immunoSEQ multiplex PCR; TCRdb's copy has only in-frame clones and leaves some out. Among 95,000 to 100,000 clones, about 86% were seen once, and the ten largest hold 1.4% to 1.5%. This clone has just a few counts. What it binds is unknown. V was pared by 3 bases and J by 0 bases, with 15 bases between. The CDR3 runs to 17 residues. Germline V CDR1 and CDR2: SGHTA, FQGNSA. The chain recombines TRBV7-2 with TRBJ1-5; D remains unclear. The input for sequencing was CD4+ or CD8+ T cells sorted from blood, taken in a trial of the OX40 agonist ivuxolimab. The sequence was obtained from an adult with an advanced solid tumor such as melanoma, head and neck, liver or kidney cancer. The CDR3 DNA follows: TGTGCCAGCAGCTTCGGTACCGTGGTTAGTAGCAATCAGCCCCAGCATTTT. Protein: CASSFGTVVSSNQPQHF.